Following are 20 T cell receptor beta chains from one sample sequenced in a study of blood T cell repertoires in COVID-19. The method was immunoSEQ multiplex PCR; TCRdb's version includes in-frame clones alone and lacks a portion of them. In the table there are 100,000 to 150,000 clones, roughly 88% of which are singletons. The sample consisted of peripheral blood. These receptors came from a man in his fifties with acute or convalescent COVID-19.

This rearrangement joins TRBV19 to TRBJ2-6; 8 bases align to TRBD1. This CDR3 has 22 amino acids. J lost 0 bases, V lost 1 base, and 17 bases had no gene match. CDR1 and CDR2 (germline): LNHDA, SQIVND (reference sequence). This chain's CDR3 is CASSIVRDLQTGVFSGANVLTF. CDR3 sequence (DNA): TGTGCCAGTAGTATAGTCCGGGATCTACAGACAGGGGTATTCTCTGGGGCCAACGTCCTGACTTTC.

J is TRBJ1-2 and V is TRBV7-2; the D is unclear. Trimming took off 5 bases at V and 0 bases at J, with 7 bases between the two ends. The CDR3 spans 13 residues. CDR1 SGHTA and CDR2 FQGNSA come from the germline V gene. CDR3 loop: CASSPEPNYGYTF. The CDR3 coding sequence is TGTGCCAGCAGCCCCGAGCCTAACTATGGCTACACCTTC.

This clone was recorded once. This rearrangement joins TRBV7-2 to TRBJ1-3, with TRBD1 identical over 10 bases. CDR3 length equals 18 residues. From germline, CDR1 is SGHTA and CDR2 FQGNSA. V trimming: 2 bases; J trimming: 0 bases; junction bases outside the gene matches: 7. CDR3 nucleotides: TGTGCCAGCAGCTTACTTGGGACAGGGGCACTCTCTGGAAACACCATATATTTT. As protein: CASSLLGTGALSGNTIYF.

CDR3 bases: TGCGCCAGCAGCCCGGGGACAGGATTAACCGGAAACACCATATATTTT. This sequence encodes CASSPGTGLTGNTIYF. This chain connects TRBV5-1 to TRBJ1-3; 8 bases are a match to TRBD1. From germline, CDR1 is SGHRS and CDR2 YFSETQ. The CDR3 consists of 16 residues. Trimming at V came to 4 bases and at J to 4 bases, leaving 10 bases not matched to a gene.

V is TRBV6-1 and J is TRBJ1-2; 11 nucleotides align to TRBD1. J gave up 4 bases and V 8 bases, and 6 bases lay outside the gene matches. The CDR3 totals 14 residues. Germline-derived CDR1 and CDR2 are MNHNS and SASEGT. The CDR3 is CASCRTGGSYGYTF. CDR3 nucleotides: TGTGCCAGCTGCCGGACAGGGGGCAGCTATGGCTACACCTTC.

V usage is TRBV5-1 and J usage is TRBJ1-1; TRBD1 agrees at 9 bases. The germline V gene has CDR1 SGHRS and CDR2 YFSETQ. The J segment lost 0 bases and the V segment lost 1 base, leaving 7 bases of the junction unmatched. The CDR3 consists of 17 residues. CDR3 loop: CASSLRLWTGVNTEAFF. CDR3 coding DNA: TGCGCCAGCAGCTTGCGGCTATGGACAGGGGTGAACACTGAAGCTTTCTTT.

This clone was detected only a few times. V gene TRBV4-1 combines with J gene TRBJ1-1; D is uncertain. The germline gives CDR1 MGHRA, CDR2 YSYEKL. The CDR3 loop spans 15 amino acids. The germline V and J ends were trimmed by 4 bases and 4 bases, with 16 bases remaining between them. CDR3 nucleotides: TGCGCCAGCAGCCTAGGGTTTGGAGGGAGCACTGAAGCTTTCTTT. This translates into CASSLGFGGSTEAFF.

The chain has TRBV11-2 and TRBJ2-7, with TRBD2 matching over 11 bases. The length of the CDR3 is 17 residues. The J segment lost 4 bases and the V segment lost 4 bases, leaving 12 bases of the junction unmatched. Germline values: CDR1 SGHAT, CDR2 FQNNGV. CDR3 in amino acids: CASSSDARLAGMYEQYF. CDR3 DNA: TGTGCCAGCAGCTCAGACGCCCGACTAGCGGGGATGTACGAGCAGTACTTC.

V usage is TRBV5-1 and J usage is TRBJ1-5, with D perhaps matching TRBD1 (6 bases). This CDR3 contains 14 residues. Germline CDR1 and CDR2: SGHRS and YFSETQ. The V and J ends lost 0 bases and 7 bases respectively, with 11 bases between them. CDR3 DNA: TGCGCCAGCAGCTTGGGAGGGGGAGAGCAGCCCCAGCATTTT. This gives the protein CASSLGGGEQPQHF.

The chain carries TRBV7-9 and TRBJ2-3; unclear D gene. V was cut by 5 bases and J by 0 bases, with 3 bases left in between. CDR3 size: 12 residues. Germline V gene sequence: CDR1 SEHNR, CDR2 FQNEAQ (reference sequence). The CDR3, as DNA: TGTGCCAGCAGCCCGAGCACAGATACGCAGTATTTT. Translating it yields CASSPSTDTQYF.

This chain connects TRBV18 to TRBJ2-7, with 9 bases lining up with TRBD1. This CDR3 is 16 amino acids long. CDR1 and CDR2 from the germline V gene are KGHSH and LQKENI. Trimming cost V 3 bases and J 4 bases; bases outside gene matches: 10. CDR3 bases: TGTGCCAGCTCACCTAATATGGGACAGGGAGGGTACGAGCAGTACTTC. Protein: CASSPNMGQGGYEQYF.

The genes are TRBV6-5 and TRBJ1-1; maybe TRBD1 (5 bases). CDR3 size: 16 residues. The germline V gene encodes CDR1 MNHEY and CDR2 SVGAGI. V gave up 2 bases and J gave up 4 bases, with 17 bases separating them. The CDR3 DNA is TGTGCCAGCAGTTACCTCCCGACAGCGTTCCTCACTGAAGCTTTCTTT. This encodes CASSYLPTAFLTEAFF.

The V gene is TRBV4-1, the J gene TRBJ2-7, with D maybe TRBD1 (6 bases). CDR1 is MGHRA and CDR2 is YSYEKL in the germline V gene. The germline V and J ends were trimmed by 1 base and 5 bases, with 15 bases remaining between them. CDR3 length: 15 residues. Here the CDR3 DNA reads TGCGCCAGCAGCCAAGTCGCCAACAGGGCAAACGAGCAGTACTTC. Translating it yields CASSQVANRANEQYF.

In DNA, the CDR3 is TGTGCCAGCAGTTTGGGGGCCCGGTACCAAGAGACCCAGTACTTC. This encodes CASSLGARYQETQYF. The V call is TRBV28, the J call TRBJ2-5; a possible D gene is TRBD1 (6 bases). V was clipped by 3 bases and J by 0 bases, with 11 bases between them. The CDR3 loop spans 15 amino acids. CDR1 is MDHEN, CDR2 SYDVKM, per germline.

The gene calls are TRBV3-1 (or the pseudogene TRBV3-2) and TRBJ2-2; TRBD1 matches at 11 bases. Trimming removed 1 base from V and 3 bases from J; junction bases left unmatched: 13. The CDR3 has 20 amino acids. Germline V lookup: CDR1 LGHDT, CDR2 YNNKEL (reference sequence). Here the CDR3 DNA reads TGTGCCAGCAGCCAAGCCATTCCCCGGGACAGGGGGTCTCACACCGGGGAGCTGTTTTTT. Its protein is CASSQAIPRDRGSHTGELFF.

The chain links TRBV30 to TRBJ1-3, with 7 bases that match TRBD1. The CDR3 has 14 residues. The germline V gene has CDR1 GTSNPN and CDR2 SVGIG (reference sequence). J gave up 2 bases and V 3 bases, and 4 bases lay outside the gene matches. CDR3: CAWRSQGAGNTIYF. The CDR3 DNA follows: TGTGCCTGGAGATCCCAGGGGGCTGGAAACACCATATATTTT. The whole variable domain, remainder taken from reference TRBV30 and TRBJ1-3, is SQTIHQWPATLVQPVGSPLSLECTVEGTSNPNLYWYRQAAGRGLQLLFYSVGIGQISSEVPQNLSASRPQDRQFILSSKKLLLSDSGFYLCAWRSQGAGNTIYFGEGSWLTVV.

J is TRBJ1-5 and V is TRBV29-1, with D possibly TRBD1 on 6 matching bases. Between the trimmed V and J ends, which lost 8 bases and 2 bases, there was a span of 25 bases. CDR3 length equals 17 residues. Germline V gives CDR1 SQVTM, CDR2 ANQGSEA. As DNA, the CDR3 is TGCAGCCAGCCAAATTCAAATAACAGGGTTGGCAATCAGCCCCAGCATTTT. Protein sequence: CSQPNSNNRVGNQPQHF.

The rearrangement joins TRBV5-1 to TRBJ2-1, with 9 bases matching TRBD2. With 5 bases clipped from V and 4 bases from J, the junction kept 7 bases outside the gene matches. The CDR3 loop spans 15 amino acids. Germline V gene lookup returns CDR1 SGHRS and CDR2 YFSETQ. The DNA for the CDR3 is TGCGCCAGCAGTGTTAGCGGGGGAGATTACAATGAGCAGTTCTTC. It encodes CASSVSGGDYNEQFF.

The chain is built from TRBV5-5 and TRBJ1-5; D not resolved. CDR1 and CDR2 from the germline V gene are SGHKS and YYEKEE (reference sequence). The CDR3 totals 14 residues. V was shortened by 2 bases and J by 9 bases, with 15 bases between the two germline ends. The DNA for the CDR3 is TGTGCCAGCAGCTTTGGGCCGTCGAGTGGGCCCCAGCATTTT. The encoded protein is CASSFGPSSGPQHF.

In this sample, this clone turned up once. The rearrangement uses TRBV7-9 and TRBJ2-7, with 9 bases fitting TRBD2. J gave up 2 bases and V 5 bases, and 7 bases lay outside the gene matches. Germline V gives CDR1 SEHNR, CDR2 FQNEAQ (reference sequence). This CDR3 is 15 amino acids long. CDR3 region: CASSDRLAVTYEQYF. CDR3 nucleotide sequence: TGTGCCAGCAGCGACCGACTAGCGGTTACCTACGAGCAGTACTTC.